The 7 T cell receptor beta chains given below trace back to one sample, sequenced in a study of T-cell memory formation after mild COVID-19. TCRdb ran MiXCR on the 5' RACE reads and lists one entry per CDR3 protein. Altogether about 470,000 distinct CDR3 sequences are present, around 27% being singletons, with the ten largest covering around 13%. Specimen: PBMCs or a T cell subset sorted from them (not recorded which). These receptors originate from an adult woman who had mild COVID-19 (a few samples of this study predate the infection). Cell type and time point are not known.

This clonotype was detected only a few times. The CDR3, as DNA: TGTGCCAGCAGCTCCGATATTGGCGGGTCCTACGAGCAGTACTTC. Translated: CASSSDIGGSYEQYF. The chain couples TRBV5-6 to TRBJ2-7; D perhaps matches TRBD2 (5 bases). This CDR3 has 15 amino acids. The V gene's germline CDR1 is SGHDT and CDR2 YYEEEE. V lost 3 bases and J lost 1, with 14 bases in between.

This clonotype has a handful of counts. Here the CDR3 reads CASSPSRRDTQYF. The CDR3 nucleotides read TGTGCCAGCAGCCCCTCTCGGAGGGATACGCAGTATTTT. The V and J genes are TRBV7-3 and TRBJ2-3, with TRBD2 as a possible D gene (5 bases). Germline CDR1 SGHTA, CDR2 FQGTGA. This CDR3 spans 13 amino acids. The V and J ends lost 5 bases and 6 bases respectively, with 12 bases between them. Full variable domain (rest looked up from reference TRBV7-3 and TRBJ2-3): GAGVSQTPSNKVTEKGKYVELRCDPISGHTALYWYRQSLGQGPEFLIYFQGTGAADDSGLPNDRFFAVRPEGSVSTLKIQRTERGDSAVYLCASSPSRRDTQYFGPGTRLTVL.

This clonotype was counted many times. V is TRBV29-1 and J is TRBJ2-7; maybe TRBD2 (5 bases). Trimming took off 6 bases at V and 3 bases at J, with 6 bases between the two ends. The CDR3 is 10 amino acids. From germline, CDR1 is SQVTM and CDR2 ANQGSEA. CDR3 loop: CSVRDYEQYF. For the CDR3, the DNA is TGCAGCGTCCGGGACTACGAGCAGTACTTC.

This chain joins TRBV5-1 and TRBJ1-1; 8 bases line up with TRBD1. V gave up 3 bases and J gave up 5 bases; unmatched junction bases: 9. The CDR3 covers 15 residues. Germline V gene sequence: CDR1 SGHRS, CDR2 YFSETQ. The CDR3 here is CASSYLTGGETEAFF. The DNA of the CDR3 is TGCGCCAGCAGCTACCTTACAGGGGGAGAAACTGAAGCTTTCTTT.

In its sample, this clonotype was seen a few times. The V call is TRBV12-3 or TRBV12-4, the J call TRBJ2-5, with D possibly TRBD1 on 7 matching bases. The ends were cut back, 5 bases at V and 1 base at J, with 11 bases in the middle. The length of the CDR3 is 14 residues. The CDR3 spells CASSRGTAQETQYF. As DNA, the CDR3 is TGTGCCAGCAGTCGCGGGACAGCCCAAGAGACCCAGTACTTC.

The rearrangement uses TRBV20-1 and TRBJ2-4; TRBD1 is a possible D gene (6 bases). V shed 0 bases and J shed 6 bases, with 9 bases lying between them. This CDR3 has 13 residues. CDR1 and CDR2 (germline): DFQATT, SNEGSKA (reference sequence). Here the CDR3 DNA reads TGCAGTGCTAGAGATACAGGGAGAAACATTCAGTACTTC. Its protein product is CSARDTGRNIQYF.

This clonotype was counted between two and nine times. The chain is built from TRBV20-1 and TRBJ2-7; D gene unclear. This CDR3 region has 14 residues. Trimming stripped 6 bases from V and 6 bases from J, with 21 bases between. Germline CDR1 reads DFQATT; CDR2 reads SNEGSKA (reference sequence). The CDR3 loop is CSALPRVRVAEQYF. CDR3 nucleotides: TGCAGTGCCCTTCCGCGAGTTAGGGTCGCCGAGCAGTACTTC.